The 16 T cell receptor beta chains reported below all come from one sample, sequenced in a study of blood T cell repertoires in COVID-19. TCRdb's table, derived via immunoSEQ multiplex PCR, lists solely in-frame clones and lacks some. The data hold 20,000 to 25,000 clones, with roughly 87% observed a single time. The specimen was peripheral blood. The receptor source for this set is a man aged 70-80 years with acute or convalescent COVID-19.

This clone was observed once. The rearrangement links TRBV11-3 to TRBJ2-2; 8 positions agree with TRBD1. The CDR3 is made up of 15 amino acids. The V segment lost 3 bases and the J segment 6 bases; nucleotides outside the gene matches: 6. Germline assignment: CDR1 SGHNT and CDR2 YENEEA. In DNA form, the CDR3 reads TGTGCCAGCAGCTTCAGGGGGCTATCGGCCGGGGAGCTGTTTTTT. Amino acids: CASSFRGLSAGELFF.

The V call is TRBV9, the J call TRBJ1-3, with 7 bases matching TRBD1. V dropped 4 bases and J dropped 0; count of bases not matched to a gene: 7. Germline loops: CDR1 SGDLS, CDR2 YYNGEE. This CDR3 region has 16 residues. CDR3: CASSTGTGDSGNTIYF. The CDR3 nucleotides are TGTGCCAGCAGCACTGGAACAGGGGACTCTGGAAACACCATATATTTT.

The DNA of the CDR3 is TGTGCCATCAGTGAGTCACCAGGGACCTACGAGCAGTACTTC. Translating gives CAISESPGTYEQYF. V is TRBV10-3 and J is TRBJ2-7, with D possibly TRBD1 on 5 matching bases. Trimming shortened V by 0 bases and J by 2 bases, and 8 bases separated the two germline ends. This CDR3 comprises 14 residues. From germline, CDR1 is ENHRY and CDR2 SYGVKD.

This rearrangement joins TRBV10-3 to TRBJ2-3; D is unclear. This CDR3 region has 13 residues. V shed 3 bases and J shed 2 bases, with 6 bases lying between them. CDR1 and CDR2 (germline): ENHRY, SYGVKD. This chain's CDR3 is CAISDSNTDTQYF. The CDR3 nucleotides are TGTGCCATCAGTGATTCTAACACAGATACGCAGTATTTT.

The V gene is TRBV28, the J gene TRBJ1-3; D is undetermined. The CDR3 has 17 residues. The germline gives CDR1 MDHEN, CDR2 SYDVKM. V was clipped by 2 bases and J by 0 bases, with 14 bases between them. As DNA, the CDR3 is TGTGCCAGCAGTTTAGCCCCCCCCGGACTCTCTGGAAACACCATATATTTT. Protein product: CASSLAPPGLSGNTIYF.

This chain links TRBV10-3 with TRBJ2-7; TRBD1 might be the D (6 bases). Germline values: CDR1 ENHRY, CDR2 SYGVKD. V lost 2 bases and J 0 bases, leaving 11 bases between the germline ends. The CDR3 runs 15 residues. For the CDR3, the DNA is TGTGCCATCAGTGAGGGACAGCTGAGCTCCTACGAGCAGTACTTC. Translating gives CAISEGQLSSYEQYF.

J is TRBJ2-1 and V is TRBV7-9, with 11 bases that match TRBD2. V shed 8 bases, J shed 5 bases, and the junction held 8 bases outside the gene matches. Germline V gives CDR1 SEHNR, CDR2 FQNEAQ (reference sequence). The CDR3 is 15 residues long. The CDR3 DNA follows: TGTGCCAGCCACTTAGCGGGGGGGCTACACAATGAGCAGTTCTTC. This sequence encodes CASHLAGGLHNEQFF.

This sequence joins TRBV18 and TRBJ2-1; 11 nucleotides align to TRBD2. In germline, CDR1 is KGHSH, CDR2 LQKENI. V lost 1 base to trimming and J lost 7 bases; unmatched junction nucleotides: 15. CDR3 length: 19 amino acids. CDR3 in amino acids: CASSPLLGLAESFLNEQFF. The CDR3 nucleotides are TGTGCCAGCTCACCACTCTTGGGACTAGCGGAGTCCTTTTTGAATGAGCAGTTCTTC. Full variable domain (outside the CDR3, taken from reference TRBV18 and TRBJ2-1): NAGVMQNPRHLVRRRGQEARLRCSPMKGHSHVYWYRQLPEEGLKFMVYLQKENIIDESGMPKERFSAEFPKEGPSILRIQQVVRGDSAAYFCASSPLLGLAESFLNEQFFGPGTRLTVL.

The genes are TRBV7-2 and TRBJ2-3, with D maybe TRBD2 (6 bases). The V gene lost 6 bases and the J gene lost 2 bases, with 12 bases spanning the gap. CDR3 length: 14 residues. Germline values: CDR1 SGHTA, CDR2 FQGNSA. The CDR3 loop is CASRTGLFTDTQYF. CDR3 sequence (DNA): TGTGCCAGCAGGACGGGACTTTTCACAGATACGCAGTATTTT.

The V gene is TRBV28, the J gene TRBJ1-1; no reliable D call. Germline CDR1 is MDHEN and CDR2 is SYDVKM. The CDR3 runs to 12 residues. Trimming took 6 bases from V and 4 from J, leaving 9 bases between them. The CDR3 is CASSTPTTEAFF. For the CDR3, the DNA is TGTGCCAGCAGCACCCCTACCACTGAAGCTTTCTTT.

The chain is built from TRBV24-1 and TRBJ2-1, with 9 bases lining up with TRBD2. The V gene end was trimmed by 4 bases and the J gene end by 4 bases; junction bases not matched to a gene: 13. This CDR3 contains 18 residues. The germline CDR1 and CDR2 sequences are KGHDR and SFDVKD. CDR3 bases: TGTGCCACCAGTGACCCTACTCAGACTAGCGGTAGATACAATGAGCAGTTCTTC. This codes for CATSDPTQTSGRYNEQFF.

The genes are TRBV4-2 and TRBJ2-1; D not resolved. The CDR3 has 13 amino acids. CDR1 LGHNA and CDR2 YNFKEQ come from the germline V gene. Trimming removed 0 bases at V and 9 bases at J, with 9 bases between. CDR3 nucleotide sequence: TGTGCCAGCAGCCAAGAAGAGCCAGGTGAGCAGTTCTTC. Translating gives CASSQEEPGEQFF.

A few counts support this clone. The chain links TRBV30 to TRBJ2-2; 7 bases agree with TRBD1. The CDR3 has 15 amino acids. With 3 bases clipped from V and 4 bases from J, the junction kept 8 bases outside the gene matches. Per germline, CDR1 GTSNPN and CDR2 SVGIG (reference sequence). CDR3 residues: CAWSVLTGPTGELFF. The CDR3 DNA is TGTGCCTGGAGCGTACTGACAGGGCCCACCGGGGAGCTGTTTTTT.

V is TRBV11-1 and J is TRBJ1-2; 10 nucleotides match TRBD1. This CDR3 has 15 residues. V lost 5 bases and J lost 4; bases outside the gene matches: 7. Germline V lookup: CDR1 SGHAT, CDR2 FQDESV (reference sequence). The CDR3 DNA is TGTGCCAGCAGCCCGGGACAGGGGAAAGGCTATGGCTACACCTTC. It translates to CASSPGQGKGYGYTF.

A remark on this clone: Other DNA variants within this sample encode the same CDR3. This chain links TRBV18 with TRBJ2-7; TRBD1 aligns across 10 bases. The germline V gene has CDR1 KGHSH and CDR2 LQKENI. There are 14 residues in the CDR3. V lost 3 bases, J lost 4 bases, and 3 bases stayed unmatched. The CDR3 nucleotides are TGTGCCAGCTCACCCGGGACAGGGGTATACGAGCAGTACTTC. This encodes CASSPGTGVYEQYF.

The chain couples TRBV18 to TRBJ1-1; D call uncertain. CDR3 size: 13 residues. Germline loops: CDR1 KGHSH, CDR2 LQKENI. The V end was cut by 6 bases, the J end by 6 bases, with 14 bases between. Here the CDR3 reads CASSSPGLAEAFF. CDR3 DNA sequence: TGTGCCAGCTCCTCCCCGGGTTTGGCTGAAGCTTTCTTT.